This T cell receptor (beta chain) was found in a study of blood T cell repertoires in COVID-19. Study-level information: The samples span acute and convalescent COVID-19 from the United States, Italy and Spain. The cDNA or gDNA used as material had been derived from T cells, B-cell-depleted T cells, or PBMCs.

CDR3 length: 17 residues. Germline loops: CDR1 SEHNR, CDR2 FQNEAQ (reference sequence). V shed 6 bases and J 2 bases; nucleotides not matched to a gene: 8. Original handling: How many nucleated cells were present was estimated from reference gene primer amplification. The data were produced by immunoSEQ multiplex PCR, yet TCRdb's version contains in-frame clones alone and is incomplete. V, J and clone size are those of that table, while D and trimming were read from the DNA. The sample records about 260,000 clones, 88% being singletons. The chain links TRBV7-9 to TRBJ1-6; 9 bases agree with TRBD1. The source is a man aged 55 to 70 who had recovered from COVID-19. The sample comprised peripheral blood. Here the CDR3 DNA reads TGTGCCAGCAGTCCCGGGACAGGGAACCCCTATAATTCACCCCTCCACTTT. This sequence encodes CASSPGTGNPYNSPLHF.